This record covers a single T cell receptor (beta chain). These data come from a study of shared T cell receptors in the human thymus. Per germline, CDR1 MNHNY and CDR2 SVGAGI (reference sequence). This CDR3 contains 15 residues. Trimming removed 2 bases at V and 8 bases at J, with 15 bases between. The repertoire was sequenced with immunoSEQ multiplex PCR; TCRdb's copy has only in-frame clones and lacks some. This table holds a few hundred thousand clones, approximately 95% found once. The V gene is TRBV6-6, the J gene TRBJ1-4; no reliable D call. This sequence originates from a human donor. Sequencing was carried out using thymocytes. The CDR3 DNA is TGTGCCAGCAGTTACCGTACCTGGTGGGGAGAAAAACTGTTTTTT. Its translation is CASSYRTWWGEKLFF.